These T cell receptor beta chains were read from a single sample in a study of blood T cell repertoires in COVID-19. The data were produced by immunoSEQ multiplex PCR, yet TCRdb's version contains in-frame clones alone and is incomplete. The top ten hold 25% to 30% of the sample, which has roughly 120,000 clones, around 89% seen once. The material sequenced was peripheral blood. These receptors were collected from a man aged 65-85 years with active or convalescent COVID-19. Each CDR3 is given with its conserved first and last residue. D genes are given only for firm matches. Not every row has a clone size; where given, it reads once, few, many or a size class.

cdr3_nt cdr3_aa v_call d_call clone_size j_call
TGTGCCAGCAGTTTGGGGACAGGGAATGGCTACACCTTC CASSLGTGNGYTF TRBV28 TRBD1 NA TRBJ1-2
TGTGCCAGCTCACGAGAGACAGGGAACACTGAAGCTTTCTTT CASSRETGNTEAFF TRBV18 NA NA TRBJ1-1
TGTGCCAGCAGTCCCCGCGGGGGGGGAAACGAAAAACTGTTTTTT CASSPRGGGNEKLFF TRBV6-5 NA NA TRBJ1-4
TGTGCCAGCAGTCTCGACAGGGCCAACTATGGCTACACCTTC CASSLDRANYGYTF TRBV27 TRBD1 NA TRBJ1-2
TGTGCCAGCAGTGCTCGGACACGAAGCAATCAGCCCCAGCATTTT CASSARTRSNQPQHF TRBV6-6 NA NA TRBJ1-5
TGTGCCAGCAGCCAAGTTCAGGGTCAGCCCCAGCATTTT CASSQVQGQPQHF TRBV3-1/TRBV3-2 NA once TRBJ1-5
TGTGCCACAGAAGTAGCGGGAGCTCGGAACGAGCAGTACTTC CATEVAGARNEQYF TRBV10-3 TRBD2 NA TRBJ2-7
TGTGCCAGCAGTTACCCGGAGGGAAACACTGAAGCTTTCTTT CASSYPEGNTEAFF TRBV6-6 NA NA TRBJ1-1
TGTGCCAGCACTCTAGGGGCGTTGGAGGGGGCGAACACTGAAGCTTTCTTT CASTLGALEGANTEAFF TRBV28 TRBD1 NA TRBJ1-1
TGTGCCAGCCGGGACAGGGTATCGGGCTACACCTTC CASRDRVSGYTF TRBV27 TRBD1 NA TRBJ1-2